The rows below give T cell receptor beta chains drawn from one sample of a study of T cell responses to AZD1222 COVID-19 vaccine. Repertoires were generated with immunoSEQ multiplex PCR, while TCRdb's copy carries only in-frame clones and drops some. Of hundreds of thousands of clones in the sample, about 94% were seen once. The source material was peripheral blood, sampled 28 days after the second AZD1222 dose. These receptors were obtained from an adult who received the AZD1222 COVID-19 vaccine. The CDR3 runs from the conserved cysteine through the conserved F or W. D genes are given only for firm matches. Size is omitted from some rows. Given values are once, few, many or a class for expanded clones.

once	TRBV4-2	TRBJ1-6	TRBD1	TGTGCCAGCAGCCAAGGGGACAGGGGTAATTCACCCCTCCACTTT	CASSQGDRGNSPLHF
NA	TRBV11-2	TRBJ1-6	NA	TGTGCCAGCAGCTTATCCGGGACGCTGGCTTCACCCCTCCACTTT	CASSLSGTLASPLHF
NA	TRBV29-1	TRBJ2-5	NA	TGCAGCGTTGAAGGGGTGGCAGGAGCGTACCAAGAGACCCAGTACTTC	CSVEGVAGAYQETQYF
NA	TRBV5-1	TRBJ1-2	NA	TGCGCCAGCAGTCCGGAACTAGATTATGGCTACACCTTC	CASSPELDYGYTF
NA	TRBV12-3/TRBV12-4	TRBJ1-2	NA	TGTGCCAGCAGTTCCCCGACCGGTTATGGCTACACCTTC	CASSSPTGYGYTF
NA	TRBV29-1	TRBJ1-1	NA	TGCAGCGGGCTTAACACTGAAGCTTTCTTT	CSGLNTEAFF
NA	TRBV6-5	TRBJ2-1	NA	TGTGCCAGCAGTTACGCGCCACAACCCTACAATGAGCAGTTCTTC	CASSYAPQPYNEQFF
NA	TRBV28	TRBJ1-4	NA	TGTGCCAGCACCTCTGCCACAGGGACTAGGGGAGAAAAACTGTTTTTT	CASTSATGTRGEKLFF
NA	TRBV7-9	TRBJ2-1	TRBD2	TGTGCCAGTACCGCCCTTGGAGAGCGGGAGGATGAGCAGTTCTTC	CASTALGEREDEQFF
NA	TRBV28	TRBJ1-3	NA	TGTGCCAGCAAAGGGACTGAGGCCCTCTCTGGAAACACCATATATTTT	CASKGTEALSGNTIYF
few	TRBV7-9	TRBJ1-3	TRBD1	TGTGCCAGCAGCTTAAGAGGACAGGGCGCCGCTGGAAACACCATATATTTT	CASSLRGQGAAGNTIYF
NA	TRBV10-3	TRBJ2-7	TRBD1	TGTGCCATCAGTGAGTCATCTGGGACAGGGGCTGGCGAGCAGTACTTC	CAISESSGTGAGEQYF
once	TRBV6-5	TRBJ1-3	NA	TGTGCCAGCAGGTTGACAGGAGGTGGAAACACCATATATTTT	CASRLTGGGNTIYF
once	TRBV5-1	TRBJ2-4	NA	TGCGCCAGCAGCTTGCCAGGAGAAAACATTCAGTACTTC	CASSLPGENIQYF
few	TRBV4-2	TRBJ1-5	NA	TGTGCCAGCAGCCAAGAGGGAGGGCAGGGATATCAGCCCCAGCATTTT	CASSQEGGQGYQPQHF
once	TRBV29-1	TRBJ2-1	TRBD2	TGCAGCGTTGCCAGCGGGGGGGCAAATGAGCAGTTCTTC	CSVASGGANEQFF
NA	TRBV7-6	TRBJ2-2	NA	TGTGCCAGCAGCCAGGAGCGGTCCCCCACCGGGGAGCTGTTTTTT	CASSQERSPTGELFF
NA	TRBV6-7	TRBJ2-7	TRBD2	TGTGCCAGCAGCAGATGGGGACTATGCGACTACGAGCAGTACTTC	CASSRWGLCDYEQYF
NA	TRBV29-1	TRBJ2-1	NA	TGCAGCGTTGAAGGGGAGTGGGAGTCCTACAATGAGCAGTTCTTC	CSVEGEWESYNEQFF
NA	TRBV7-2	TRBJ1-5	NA	TGTGCCAGCAGCTTAGGGGTGGCAGGGAATCAGCCCCAGCATTTT	CASSLGVAGNQPQHF
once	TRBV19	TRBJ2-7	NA	TGTGCCAGTAGCGACCCCGGGGACATCACCTACGAGCAGTACTTC	CASSDPGDITYEQYF
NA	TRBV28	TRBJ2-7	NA	TGTGCCAGCAGTTCACCAGGGGGGACGGGGCCCTACGAGCAGTACTTC	CASSSPGGTGPYEQYF
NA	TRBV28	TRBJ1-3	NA	TGTGCCAGCAGTCCCCCGGGACACCGAGGTAACACCATATATTTT	CASSPPGHRGNTIYF
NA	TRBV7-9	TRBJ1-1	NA	TGTGCCAGCAGCTTCGAAGCCCCTGAAGCTTTCTTT	CASSFEAPEAFF
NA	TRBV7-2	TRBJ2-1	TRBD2	TGTGCCTCAACCGGGGGGGCGAGAAATGAGCAGTTCTTC	CASTGGARNEQFF
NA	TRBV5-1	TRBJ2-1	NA	TGCGCCAGCAGCTTGGCCCTATTTCGGAATGAGCAGTTCTTC	CASSLALFRNEQFF
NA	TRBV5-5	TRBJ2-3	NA	TGTGCCAGCAGCTTGGTTCCGGTGAATACGCAGTATTTT	CASSLVPVNTQYF
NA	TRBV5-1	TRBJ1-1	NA	TGCGCCAGCAGCTTACAGGGCGGAGCGAACACTGAAGCTTTCTTT	CASSLQGGANTEAFF
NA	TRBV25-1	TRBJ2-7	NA	TGTGCCAGCTCCGACCTGTTGAGGGGGCAGTACTTC	CASSDLLRGQYF
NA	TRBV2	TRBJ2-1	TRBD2	TGTGCCAGCAGGGGGACTAGCTTGGGGAGTGAGCAGTTCTTC	CASRGTSLGSEQFF
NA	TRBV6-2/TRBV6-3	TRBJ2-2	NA	TGTGCCAGCGGCCAGGGCGGGGAGCTGTTTTTT	CASGQGGELFF
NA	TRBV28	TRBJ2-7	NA	TGTGCCAGCAGTTCGGACACCTTCCAGAGGGAGCAGTACTTC	CASSSDTFQREQYF
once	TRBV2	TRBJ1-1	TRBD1	TGTGCCAGCAGTGATCCTAGACAGGGGAAGGTGACTGAAGCTTTCTTT	CASSDPRQGKVTEAFF
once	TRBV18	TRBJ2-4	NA	TGTGCCAGCTCACCACCGTCAAACTTAGCGGCCAAAAACATTCAGTACTTC	CASSPPSNLAAKNIQYF
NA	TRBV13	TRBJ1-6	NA	TGTGCCAGCGCGGGGCAGACCCATTCACCCCTCCACTTT	CASAGQTHSPLHF
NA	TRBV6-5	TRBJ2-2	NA	TGTGCCAGCAACCCAGGGGCCGCGAACACCGGGGAGCTGTTTTTT	CASNPGAANTGELFF
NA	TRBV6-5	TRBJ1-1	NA	TGTGCCAGCAGACTAGAGGCCGTCCAACACGAAGCTTTCTTT	CASRLEAVQHEAFF
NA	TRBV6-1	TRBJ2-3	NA	TGTGCCAGCAGTGAAGGTTCGACAGATACGCAGTATTTT	CASSEGSTDTQYF
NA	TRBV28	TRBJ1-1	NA	TGTGCCAGCATCCAAATGGGGGCACCCGAAGCTTTCTTT	CASIQMGAPEAFF
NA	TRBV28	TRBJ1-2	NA	TGTGCCAGCAAGGAGGGGGAGAACTATGGCTACACCTTC	CASKEGENYGYTF
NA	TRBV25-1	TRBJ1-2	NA	TGTGCCAGCAGTGAAAGGTGGAGTAACTATGGCTACACCTTC	CASSERWSNYGYTF
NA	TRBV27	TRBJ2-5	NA	TGTGCCAGCAGTTTATCTGCTTGGGAGACCCAGTACTTC	CASSLSAWETQYF
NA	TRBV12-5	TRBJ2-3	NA	TGTGCTAGTGGCCCCGAGGGAGATACGCAGTATTTT	CASGPEGDTQYF
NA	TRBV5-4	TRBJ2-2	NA	TGTGCCAGCAGCCTCGGGAAACCCAGGGACACCGGGGAGCTGTTTTTT	CASSLGKPRDTGELFF
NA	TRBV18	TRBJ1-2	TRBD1	TGTGCCAGCTCACCATCAGGGGGGTATGGCTACACCTTC	CASSPSGGYGYTF
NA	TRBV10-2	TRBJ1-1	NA	TGCGCCAGCAGTGAGTCGAGTCCTCCTGAAGCTTTCTTT	CASSESSPPEAFF
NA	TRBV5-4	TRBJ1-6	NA	TGTGCCAGCAGCTTGGAATCGCAGTCACCCCTCCACTTT	CASSLESQSPLHF
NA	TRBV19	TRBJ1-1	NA	TGTGCCAGTCGGGGTCAGGAGAACACTGAAGCTTTCTTT	CASRGQENTEAFF
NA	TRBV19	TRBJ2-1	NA	TGTGCCAGTAGTATCACCGTGTACAATGAGCAGTTCTTC	CASSITVYNEQFF
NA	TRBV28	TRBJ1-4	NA	TGTGCCAGCGGAAAGGGGGGCGCCCTGGGTGAAAAACTGTTTTTT	CASGKGGALGEKLFF
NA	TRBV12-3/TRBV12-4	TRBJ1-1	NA	TGTGCCAGCGGGGGGGTTACGAACACTGAAGCTTTCTTT	CASGGVTNTEAFF
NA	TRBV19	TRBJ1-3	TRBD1	TGTGCCAGTACGACAGGGGGACTACCATCTGGAAACACCATATATTTT	CASTTGGLPSGNTIYF
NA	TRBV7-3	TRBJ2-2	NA	TGTGCCAGCAGTCGTACCGGCGGTCAGAACACCGGGGAGCTGTTTTTT	CASSRTGGQNTGELFF